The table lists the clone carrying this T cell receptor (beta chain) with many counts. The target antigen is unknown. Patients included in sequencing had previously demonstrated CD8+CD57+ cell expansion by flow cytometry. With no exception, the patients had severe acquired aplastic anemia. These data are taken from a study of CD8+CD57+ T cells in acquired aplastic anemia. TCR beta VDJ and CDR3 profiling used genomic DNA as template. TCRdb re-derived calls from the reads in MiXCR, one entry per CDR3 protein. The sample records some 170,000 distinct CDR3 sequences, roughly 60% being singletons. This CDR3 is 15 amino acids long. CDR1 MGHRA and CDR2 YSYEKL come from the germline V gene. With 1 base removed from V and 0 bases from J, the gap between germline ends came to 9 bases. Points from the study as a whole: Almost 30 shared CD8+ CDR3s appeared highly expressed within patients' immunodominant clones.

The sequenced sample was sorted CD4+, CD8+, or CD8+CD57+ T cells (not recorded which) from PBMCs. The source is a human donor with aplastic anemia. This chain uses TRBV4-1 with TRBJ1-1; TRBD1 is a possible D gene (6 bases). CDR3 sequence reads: CASSQGRDMNTEAFF. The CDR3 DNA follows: TGCGCCAGCAGCCAAGGACGGGACATGAACACTGAAGCTTTCTTT.